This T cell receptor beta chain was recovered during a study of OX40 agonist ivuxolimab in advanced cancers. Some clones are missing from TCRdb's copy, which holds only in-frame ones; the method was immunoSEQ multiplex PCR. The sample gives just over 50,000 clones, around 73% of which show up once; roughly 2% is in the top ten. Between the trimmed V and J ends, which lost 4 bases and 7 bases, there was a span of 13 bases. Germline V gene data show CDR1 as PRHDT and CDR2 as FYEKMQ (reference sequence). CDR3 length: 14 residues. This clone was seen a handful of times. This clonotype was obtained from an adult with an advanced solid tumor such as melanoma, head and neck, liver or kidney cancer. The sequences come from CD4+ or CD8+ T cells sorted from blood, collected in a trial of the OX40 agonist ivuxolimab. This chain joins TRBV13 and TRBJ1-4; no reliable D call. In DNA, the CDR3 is TGTGCCAGCAGCTCGCCACCGGAGCGTGAAAAACTGTTTTTT. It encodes CASSSPPEREKLFF.